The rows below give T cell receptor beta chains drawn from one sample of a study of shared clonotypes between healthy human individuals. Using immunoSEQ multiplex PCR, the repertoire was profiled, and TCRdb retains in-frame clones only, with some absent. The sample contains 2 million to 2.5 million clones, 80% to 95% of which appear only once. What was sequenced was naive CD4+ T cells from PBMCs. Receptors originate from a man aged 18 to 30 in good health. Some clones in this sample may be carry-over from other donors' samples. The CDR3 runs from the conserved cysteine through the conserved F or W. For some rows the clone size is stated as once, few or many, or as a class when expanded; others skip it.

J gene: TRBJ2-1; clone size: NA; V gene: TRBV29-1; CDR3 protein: CSVLSRLAGNYNEQFF
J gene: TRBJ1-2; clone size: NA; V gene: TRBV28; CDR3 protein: CASYTSGGTVYGYTF
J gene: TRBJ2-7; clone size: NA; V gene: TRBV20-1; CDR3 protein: CSASSYEQYF
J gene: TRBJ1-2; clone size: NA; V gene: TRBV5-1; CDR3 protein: CASSLFRVDYGYTF
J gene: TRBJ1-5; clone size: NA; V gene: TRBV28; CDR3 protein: CASSSTGSRAKNQPQHF
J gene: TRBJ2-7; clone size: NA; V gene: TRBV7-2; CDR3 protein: CASSLRGSYEQYF
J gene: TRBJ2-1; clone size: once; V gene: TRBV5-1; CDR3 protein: CASSRPAGSYNEQFF
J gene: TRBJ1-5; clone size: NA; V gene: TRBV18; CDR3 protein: CASSPRDSTGQPQHF
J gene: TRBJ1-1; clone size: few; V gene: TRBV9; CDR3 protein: CASSKQTGTNTEAFF
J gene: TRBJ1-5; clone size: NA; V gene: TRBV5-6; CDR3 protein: CASSWGGQAGNQPQHF
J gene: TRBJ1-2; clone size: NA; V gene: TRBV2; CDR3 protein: CASTAWQGLYGYTF
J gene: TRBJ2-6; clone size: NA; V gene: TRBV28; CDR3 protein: CASSRHSGANVLTF
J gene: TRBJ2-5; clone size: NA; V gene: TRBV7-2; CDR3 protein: CASSRGEGQTQYF
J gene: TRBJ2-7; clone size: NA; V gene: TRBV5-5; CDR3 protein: CASSRAGTQMSYEQYF
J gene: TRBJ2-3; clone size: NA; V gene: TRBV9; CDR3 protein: CASSPLSSTDTQYF
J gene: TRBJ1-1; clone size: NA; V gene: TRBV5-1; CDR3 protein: CASSFFGATGTEAFF
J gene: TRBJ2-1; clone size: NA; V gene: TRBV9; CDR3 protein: CASSEQYNEQFF
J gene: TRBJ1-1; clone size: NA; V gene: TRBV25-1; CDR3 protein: CASSDPGAAGPSFF
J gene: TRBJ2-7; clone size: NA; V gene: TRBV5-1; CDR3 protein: CASSSGAGEQYF
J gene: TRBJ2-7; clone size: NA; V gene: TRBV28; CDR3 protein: CASVGRPTYEQYF
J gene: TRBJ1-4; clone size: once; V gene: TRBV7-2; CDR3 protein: CASSLGGDTTNEKLFF
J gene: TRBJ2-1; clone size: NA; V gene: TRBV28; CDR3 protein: CASRSSSGRPPHNEQFF
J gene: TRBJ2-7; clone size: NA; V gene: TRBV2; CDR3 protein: CASKVSYEQYF
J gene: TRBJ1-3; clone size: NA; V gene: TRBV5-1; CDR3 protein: CASGTGDPGNTIYF
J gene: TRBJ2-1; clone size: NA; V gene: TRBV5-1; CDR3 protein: CASSLASKRGRSSYNEQFF
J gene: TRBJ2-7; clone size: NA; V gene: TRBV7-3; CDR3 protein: CASSSDRGFGEQYF
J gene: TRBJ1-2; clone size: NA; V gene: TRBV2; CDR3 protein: CASSEALQAANYGYTF
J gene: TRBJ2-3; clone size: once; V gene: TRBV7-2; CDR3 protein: CASSLMVRTGGGDTQYF
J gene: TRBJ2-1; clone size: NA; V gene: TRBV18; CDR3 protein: CASSPLPAGGLNEQFF
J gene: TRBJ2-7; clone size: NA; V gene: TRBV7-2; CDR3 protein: CASSSRQGSYEQYF
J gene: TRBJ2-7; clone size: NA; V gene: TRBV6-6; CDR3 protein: CASTKFRDTAYEQYF
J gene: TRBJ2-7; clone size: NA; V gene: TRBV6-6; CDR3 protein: CASRKGQGYSYEQYF
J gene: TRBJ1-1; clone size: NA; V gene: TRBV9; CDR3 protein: CASSGSVDTEAFF
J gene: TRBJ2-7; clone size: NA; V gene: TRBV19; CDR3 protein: CASSIGGQAPSKYF
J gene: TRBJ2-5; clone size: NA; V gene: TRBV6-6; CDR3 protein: CASSSPWPQYF
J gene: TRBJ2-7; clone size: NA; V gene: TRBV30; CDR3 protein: CAWSVHLISYEQYF
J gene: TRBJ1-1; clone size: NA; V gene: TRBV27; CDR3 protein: CASSLMARNTEAFF
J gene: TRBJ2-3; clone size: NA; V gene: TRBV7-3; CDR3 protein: CASSLGLAGSTDTQYF
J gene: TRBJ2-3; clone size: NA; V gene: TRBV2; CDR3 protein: CASSTGLSTDTQYF
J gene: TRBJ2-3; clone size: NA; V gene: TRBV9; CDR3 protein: CASSALRQRSTDTQYF
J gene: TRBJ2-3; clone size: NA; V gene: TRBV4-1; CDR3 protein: CASSQTRDRGYFTDTQYF
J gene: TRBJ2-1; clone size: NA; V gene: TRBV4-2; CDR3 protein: CASSQRLAGGYEQFF
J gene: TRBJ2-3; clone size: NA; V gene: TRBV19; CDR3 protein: CASTPQGPGDTQYF